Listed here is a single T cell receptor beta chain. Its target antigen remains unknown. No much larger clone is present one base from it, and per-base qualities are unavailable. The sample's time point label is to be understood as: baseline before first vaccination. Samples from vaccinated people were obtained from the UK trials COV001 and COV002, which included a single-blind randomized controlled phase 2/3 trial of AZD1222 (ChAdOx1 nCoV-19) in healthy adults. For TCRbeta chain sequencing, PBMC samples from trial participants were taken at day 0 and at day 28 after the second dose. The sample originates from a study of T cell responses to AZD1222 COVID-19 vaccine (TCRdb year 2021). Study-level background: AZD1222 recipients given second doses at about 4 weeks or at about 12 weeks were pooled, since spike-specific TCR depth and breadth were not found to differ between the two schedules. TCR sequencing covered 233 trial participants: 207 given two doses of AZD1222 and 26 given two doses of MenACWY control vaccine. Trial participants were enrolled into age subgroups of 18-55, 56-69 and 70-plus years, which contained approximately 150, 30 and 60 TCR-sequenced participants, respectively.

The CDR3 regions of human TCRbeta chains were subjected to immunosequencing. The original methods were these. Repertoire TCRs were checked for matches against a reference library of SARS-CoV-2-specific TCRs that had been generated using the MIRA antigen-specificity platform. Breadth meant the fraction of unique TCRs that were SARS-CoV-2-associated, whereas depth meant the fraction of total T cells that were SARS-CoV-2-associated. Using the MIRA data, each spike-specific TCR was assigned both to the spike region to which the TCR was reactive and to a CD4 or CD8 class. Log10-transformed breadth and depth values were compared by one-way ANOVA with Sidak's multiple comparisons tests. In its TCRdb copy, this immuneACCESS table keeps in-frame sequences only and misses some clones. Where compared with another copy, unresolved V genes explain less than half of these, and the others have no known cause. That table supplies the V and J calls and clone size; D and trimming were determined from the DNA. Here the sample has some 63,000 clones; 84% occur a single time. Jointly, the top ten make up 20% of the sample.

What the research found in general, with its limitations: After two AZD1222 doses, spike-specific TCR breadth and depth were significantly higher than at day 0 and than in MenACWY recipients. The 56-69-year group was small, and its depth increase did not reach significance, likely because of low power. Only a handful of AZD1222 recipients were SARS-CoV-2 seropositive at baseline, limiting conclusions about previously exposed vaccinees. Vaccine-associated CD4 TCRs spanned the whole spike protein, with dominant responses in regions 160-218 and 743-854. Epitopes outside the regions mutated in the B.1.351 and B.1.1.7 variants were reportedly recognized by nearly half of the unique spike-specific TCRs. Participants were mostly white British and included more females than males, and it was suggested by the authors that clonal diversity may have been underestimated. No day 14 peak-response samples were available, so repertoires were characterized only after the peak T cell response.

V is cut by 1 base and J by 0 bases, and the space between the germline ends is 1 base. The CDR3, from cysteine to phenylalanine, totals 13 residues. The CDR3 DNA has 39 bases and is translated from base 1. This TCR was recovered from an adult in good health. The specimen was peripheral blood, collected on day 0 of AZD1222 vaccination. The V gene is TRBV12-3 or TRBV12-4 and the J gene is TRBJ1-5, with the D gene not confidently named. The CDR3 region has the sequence CASSLGSNQPQHF. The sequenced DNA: TGTGCCAGCAGTTTAGGTAGCAATCAGCCCCAGCATTTT.